This TCR beta chain was captured by sequencing in a study of cytomegalovirus exposure and HLA in healthy donors. With respect to this clone: What it recognizes is unknown.

This CDR3 spans 17 amino acids. Germline CDR1 and CDR2: MNHEY and SMNVEV (reference sequence). The junction had 9 bases not matched to a gene; V was cut back by 5 bases and J by 2 bases. Primers included in the PCR were 60 Vbeta and 13 Jbeta primers. The repertoire was sequenced with immunoSEQ multiplex PCR; TCRdb's copy has only in-frame clones and lacks some. The repertoire holds roughly 180,000 clones, with 82% as singletons. Study findings and constraints: Per published accounts, TCR beta sequences correctly predicted the HLA-A and HLA-B alleles of most subjects.

The chain uses TRBV27 and TRBJ2-7, with 13 bases aligning to TRBD2. Material: PBMCs. The source is a middle-aged man in good health and CMV-seronegative. This chain's CDR3 is CASSLGLAGPLPYEQYF. The CDR3 nucleotides are TGTGCCAGCAGTCTGGGACTAGCGGGGCCCCTCCCCTACGAGCAGTACTTC.